This record covers a single TCR beta chain. The target antigen is unknown. The method was immunoSEQ multiplex PCR; TCRdb's version includes in-frame clones alone and lacks a portion of them. The data show about 2.3 million clones, 90% to 95% seen once. This entry is derived from a study of shared clonotypes between healthy human individuals. Germline V gene data show CDR1 as SGHAT and CDR2 as FQNNGV. CDR3 size: 16 residues. The J segment lost 2 bases and the V segment lost 5 bases, leaving 7 bases of the junction unmatched. Findings and limits, study-wide: A handful of donors shared about 5% of their naive CD4 clonotypes. The study found lower generation probabilities in non-shared clonotypes than in those shared by all four donors.

Recent acute infections and vaccinations were absent in the healthy HIV-negative adult donors. The J gene is TRBJ2-7, the V gene TRBV11-2; the match to TRBD2 covers 12 bases. The TCR comes from a man between 18 and 29 years old in good health. Some clones in this sample may be carry-over from other donors' samples. Sequencing used naive CD4+ T cells from PBMCs. Specified subset: CD45RA+ positively selected. For the CDR3, the DNA is TGTGCCAGCAGCCCCGCCCGACTAGCGGGAGCCTACGAGCAGTACTTC. It encodes CASSPARLAGAYEQYF.